One T cell receptor (beta chain) is described in this entry. This clonotype has just a few counts. Its antigen remains undetermined. Within one base of it there is no much larger clone, and no base qualities were kept. The data belong to a study of early T cells in non-severe SARS-CoV-2 infection (dated by TCRdb to the early 2020s). Background for the entire study: Because TCR sequencing relied on bulk RNA taken from unsorted whole blood, pairing of alpha and beta chains was not possible. What the research found in general, with its limitations: VDJdb matching was skewed toward anti-spike CD8 responses and likely underestimated virus-specific expansions by missing private and CD4 specificities.

The study was a case-control design nested within a healthcare worker cohort in London, UK, with weekly nasopharyngeal swab PCR tests and blood sampling. Healthcare workers were recruited between 23 and 31 March 2020, during the week of the UK lockdown, and were followed weekly for up to roughly 16 weeks. Preparation of the library involved 5' RACE. Sequencing used a NextSeq 500. The TCR library protocol attached unique molecular identifiers to individual cDNA molecules to correct for sequencing error and PCR bias. Both TCR alpha and beta chains were sequenced, and tight co-correlation was observed between alpha and beta sequence abundances in each sample. The original pipeline was this. Decombinator V4 was used to annotate TCR sequences for V gene, J gene and CDR3. Expanded TCRs were defined as changing significantly between any two time points under a Poisson model with p below 0.0001. TCR abundances were normalised to the total number of TCRs sequenced per sample and were expressed as counts per million. TRAV1-2 paired with TRAJ12, TRAJ20 or TRAJ33 defined MAIT TCRs, while TRAV10 paired with TRAJ18 defined iNKT TCRs. VDJdb, accessed 1 November 2021, was searched for CMV, EBV and SARS-CoV-2 annotated TCRs, with TCRs annotated for multiple antigens excluded. TCRdb reworked the public reads: Q25 trimming with fastp, MiXCR clone assembly, productive beta chains retained. Every distinct CDR3 protein forms one entry, paired with its most common genes and DNA. In this record, the V and J calls reflect TCRdb's handling and not the investigators' own analysis. The sample table contains about 64,000 distinct CDR3 sequences; only one count was recorded for roughly 18% of them. In total, the top ten clones hold over 8% of the sample.

The CDR3 covers 13 residues, taking in both the cysteine and the phenylalanine. The DNA shown is the 39-base CDR3, in frame from base 1. The germline V gene encodes CDR1 SGHAT and CDR2 FQDESV (reference sequence). The V end loses 5 bases and the J end loses 10 bases, and a stretch of 18 bases separates them. The sample in question was whole blood, obtained at baseline. The receptor's source is an adult who was a healthcare worker with PCR-confirmed SARS-CoV-2 infection or an uninfected control (not recorded which). Recombination connected TRBV11-1 to TRBJ2-7; possibly the D gene is TRBD1, per 5 matching bases. The bases are TGTGCCAGCAGCCTCCGTGGGGCCAGGCGACAGTACTTC. Its protein product is CASSLRGARRQYF.